This T cell receptor (beta chain) was recorded in a study of shared clonotypes between healthy human individuals. Study-level findings and limits: On the whole, naive subsets had larger estimated richness than memory subsets had.

Details on this clone: Its cognate antigen is unknown.

Germline V gene data show CDR1 as MDHEN and CDR2 as SYDVKM. With V trimmed by 5 bases and J by 3 bases, 1 base remained unmatched. The CDR3 extends over 12 amino acids. Healthy HIV-negative adults without recent acute infections or vaccinations served as donors. All participating donors were Caucasian adults from Nashville, Tennessee. A deep-level run was used for the assay. Sequenced by immunoSEQ multiplex PCR; TCRdb stores in-frame clones only, minus some. Of a few million clones listed, almost 96% are singletons. The sequence derives from a man younger than 35 in good health. Sequencing was performed on naive CD4+ T cells sorted from blood. This sample's subset: CD45RA+ positively selected. The rearrangement joins TRBV28 to TRBJ2-7, with 7 nucleotides matching TRBD2. CDR3 loop: CASSLADYEQYF. In DNA, the CDR3 is TGTGCCAGCAGTCTAGCGGACTACGAGCAGTACTTC. The entire variable domain, with the rest obtained from reference TRBV28 and TRBJ2-7, is as follows: DVKVTQSSRYLVKRTGEKVFLECVQDMDHENMFWYRQDPGLGLRLIYFSYDVKMKEKGDIPEGYSVSREKKERFSLILESASTNQTSMYLCASSLADYEQYFGPGTRLTVT.